The entry below gives a single T cell receptor beta chain sequence along with its context. Antigen: not known. The data were taken from a study of Graves' ophthalmopathy and Graves' hyperthyroidism. In the study overall: Upon initial diagnosis and before any treatment, peripheral blood was collected. The study, taken as a whole, reports: Discriminating ophthalmopathy from stable hyperthyroidism, a 13-signature model attained a sensitivity of about 88% and a specificity of just under 84%.

TCR beta CDR3 amplification used RNA transcripts. An initial RT-PCR round employing HTBI primers preceded a second-round multiplex PCR. TCRdb analysed the multiplex PCR reads with MiXCR anew, one entry per CDR3 protein. Among roughly 300,000 distinct CDR3 sequences, 15% to 20% were seen once, and the ten largest hold 9% to 15%. Germline CDR1 reads MDHEN; CDR2 reads SYDVKM. The ends lost 1 base at V and 8 bases at J; junction bases unmatched: 9. The CDR3 is 18 amino acids. Exclusion applied to patients with other autoimmune diseases, uncontrolled infections, pregnancy or lactation. The PBMCs were taken from over 9.5 ml of fresh peripheral blood.

The receptor's source is an adult man with Graves' ophthalmopathy. The sample taken for sequencing was peripheral blood. The chain has TRBV28 and TRBJ1-6; 12 bases align to TRBD1. The CDR3 DNA reads TGTGCCAGCAGTTTATTGGGGACAGGGGGCCTAGACCATTCACCCCTCCACTTT. It translates to CASSLLGTGGLDHSPLHF.